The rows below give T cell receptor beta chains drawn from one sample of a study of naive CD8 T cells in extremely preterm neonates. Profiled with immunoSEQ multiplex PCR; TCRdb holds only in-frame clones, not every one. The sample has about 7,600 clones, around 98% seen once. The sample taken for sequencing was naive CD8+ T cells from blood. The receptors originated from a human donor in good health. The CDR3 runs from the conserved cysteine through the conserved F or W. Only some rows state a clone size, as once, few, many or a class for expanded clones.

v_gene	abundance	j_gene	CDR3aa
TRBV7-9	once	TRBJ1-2	CASSFVDRGFDGYTF
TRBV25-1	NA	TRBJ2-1	CASSAQIGGSSYNEQFF
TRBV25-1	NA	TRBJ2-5	CASSEYGQGRETQYF
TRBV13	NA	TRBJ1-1	CASSLPQGPEAFF
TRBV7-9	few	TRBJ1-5	CASSQGQGADQPQHF
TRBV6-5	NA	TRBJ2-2	CASSRRTGDTGELFF
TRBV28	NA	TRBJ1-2	CASSLGSRVGYGYTF
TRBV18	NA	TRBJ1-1	CASSPRGNTEAFF
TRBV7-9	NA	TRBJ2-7	CASSLPKQGWDSYEQYF
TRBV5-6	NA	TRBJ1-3	CASSLALTPGQTNF